A selection of T cell receptor beta chains follows, all from one sample in a study of shared T cell receptors in the human thymus. Using immunoSEQ multiplex PCR, the repertoire was profiled, and TCRdb retains in-frame clones only, with some absent. The sample lists about 660,000 clones, roughly 90% occurring once. These data also featured in a second study, about human thymus T cells.

The sequencing sample was made of thymocytes. The receptors here all came from a boy under two years old with a congenital heart defect. Each CDR3 is given with its conserved first and last residue. The D gene is left open where the match is weak. Clone size is shown for a subset of rows, as once, few, many or a class of expanded clone.

len,abundance,d_gene,j_gene,v_gene,CDR3aa,CDR3nt
19,.,TRBD2,TRBJ2-3,TRBV11-2,CASSSCGEASGKGTDTQYF,TGTGCCAGCAGCTCTTGTGGGGAAGCTAGCGGGAAGGGCACAGATACGCAGTATTTT
17,.,TRBD2,TRBJ2-1,TRBV14,CASSQENSSGRDYEQFF,TGTGCCAGCAGCCAAGAGAATTCCAGCGGGAGGGATTATGAGCAGTTCTTC
13,.,.,TRBJ2-7,TRBV9,CASFTSCTYEQYF,TGTGCCAGCTTCACTAGCTGTACCTACGAGCAGTACTTC
15,.,TRBD2,TRBJ2-1,TRBV6-5,CASSHASGQLPWQFF,TGTGCCAGCAGTCACGCTAGCGGCCAACTTCCGTGGCAGTTCTTC
14,.,.,TRBJ2-1,TRBV5-8,CASSYQTGNNEQFF,TGTGCCAGCAGCTACCAAACAGGGAACAATGAGCAGTTCTTC
13,once,.,TRBJ2-1,TRBV10-3,CAISGGDEDEQFF,TGTGCCATCAGTGGCGGGGACGAGGATGAGCAGTTCTTC
13,.,.,TRBJ2-2,TRBV10-3,CAISDPGDSALFF,TGTGCCATCAGTGACCCGGGGGACAGCGCGCTGTTTTTT
17,.,.,TRBJ2-2,TRBV5-1,CASSLGGGPSNTGELFF,TGCGCCAGCAGCCTGGGGGGGGGCCCCAGTAACACCGGGGAGCTGTTTTTT
15,once,TRBD2,TRBJ2-7,TRBV5-4,CASSSSTSGIHEQYF,TGTGCCAGCAGCTCTAGTACTAGCGGGATCCACGAGCAGTACTTC
14,.,.,TRBJ1-4,TRBV10-3,CAISGRWGNEKLFF,TGTGCCATCAGTGGGAGGTGGGGTAATGAAAAACTGTTTTTT
16,.,TRBD1,TRBJ2-3,TRBV7-4,CASSLEVGTAADTQYF,TGTGCCAGCAGCTTAGAGGTGGGGACAGCGGCAGATACGCAGTATTTT
17,.,.,TRBJ1-2,TRBV5-1,CASSLAHGGQGRDGYTF,TGCGCCAGCAGCTTGGCGCATGGGGGCCAGGGTAGAGATGGCTACACCTTC
11,.,TRBD2,TRBJ2-3,TRBV20-1,CSAGTSDGQYF,TGCAGTGCCGGGACTAGCGACGGGCAGTATTTT
13,.,.,TRBJ2-1,TRBV19,CAPGDTHYNEQFF,TGTGCCCCAGGGGACACGCACTACAATGAGCAGTTCTTC
13,.,.,TRBJ2-7,TRBV5-4,CASSLPGVYEQYF,TGTGCCAGCAGCTTACCAGGGGTATACGAGCAGTACTTC
15,.,.,TRBJ1-2,TRBV14,CASSQERQPWYGYTF,TGTGCCAGCAGCCAAGAGAGGCAGCCTTGGTATGGCTACACCTTC
15,.,TRBD2,TRBJ2-7,TRBV27,CASSSGLAGPYEQYF,TGTGCCAGCAGCTCGGGGCTAGCGGGGCCCTACGAGCAGTACTTC
20,.,.,TRBJ2-4,TRBV15,CATSRDLADYHYIAKNIQYF,TGTGCCACCAGCAGAGATCTGGCGGACTACCATTACATAGCCAAAAACATTCAGTACTTC
18,.,TRBD1,TRBJ1-5,TRBV7-9,CASSLPPTGLIDNQPQHF,TGTGCCAGCAGCCTTCCCCCGACAGGGCTTATCGACAATCAGCCCCAGCATTTT
16,.,TRBD2,TRBJ2-7,TRBV7-9,CASSAGLAGIPYEQYF,TGTGCCAGCAGCGCGGGACTAGCGGGGATCCCCTACGAGCAGTACTTC
16,.,TRBD1,TRBJ2-7,TRBV5-1,CASSHRGDRGPYEQYF,TGCGCCAGCAGCCACAGGGGGGACAGGGGCCCCTACGAGCAGTACTTC
16,.,.,TRBJ2-7,TRBV18,CASSPLAQRTPYEQYF,TGTGCCAGCTCACCATTGGCCCAGCGGACCCCCTACGAGCAGTACTTC
16,.,.,TRBJ2-7,TRBV4-1,CASSPDRVATSYEQYF,TGCGCCAGCAGCCCGGACCGAGTAGCGACCTCCTACGAGCAGTACTTC
18,once,TRBD2,TRBJ2-1,TRBV25-1,CASSAGTSGSDSYNEQFF,TGTGCCAGCAGTGCCGGGACTAGCGGGAGTGACTCCTACAATGAGCAGTTCTTC
12,.,.,TRBJ2-5,TRBV29-1,CSAQRGKETQYF,TGCAGCGCCCAAAGGGGAAAAGAGACCCAGTACTTC
16,few,TRBD1,TRBJ1-5,TRBV6-1,CASSDGQGAAGQPQHF,TGTGCCAGCAGTGACGGACAGGGGGCAGCGGGTCAGCCCCAGCATTTT
19,.,TRBD2,TRBJ2-7,TRBV5-6,CASSSSRRTSGSFFSEQYF,TGTGCCAGCAGCTCGTCCCGGCGGACTAGCGGGAGCTTCTTCTCCGAGCAGTACTTC
19,.,TRBD2,TRBJ2-3,TRBV28,CASSSTSGTSGRRSDTQYF,TGTGCCAGCAGTTCCACCTCCGGGACTAGCGGGAGAAGATCAGATACGCAGTATTTT
16,.,TRBD2,TRBJ2-5,TRBV5-5,CASSSRTSGSQETQYF,TGTGCCAGCAGCTCCCGGACTAGCGGCTCCCAAGAGACCCAGTACTTC
15,.,TRBD2,TRBJ2-1,TRBV19,CASSPGLAGVCEQFF,TGTGCCAGTAGTCCGGGACTAGCGGGAGTATGCGAGCAGTTCTTC
15,.,TRBD1,TRBJ1-4,TRBV7-8,CASSSGTGWKEKLFF,TGTGCCAGCAGCTCTGGGACAGGGTGGAAGGAAAAACTGTTTTTT
13,.,TRBD1,TRBJ2-5,TRBV7-9,CASSRTGRETQYF,TGTGCCAGCAGCCGGACAGGGAGGGAGACCCAGTACTTC
13,.,TRBD1,TRBJ1-2,TRBV2,CASRGTGGNGYTF,TGTGCCAGCAGGGGGACAGGGGGGAATGGCTACACCTTC
14,.,.,TRBJ2-7,TRBV10-3,CAISESGSSYEQYF,TGTGCCATCAGTGAGTCTGGCAGTTCCTACGAGCAGTACTTC
16,.,.,TRBJ2-7,TRBV14,CASSHDGLRSSYEQYF,TGTGCCAGCAGCCACGACGGACTCAGGAGCTCCTACGAGCAGTACTTC
14,.,TRBD1,TRBJ2-1,TRBV18,CASSTGGAYNEQFF,TGTGCCAGCTCAACAGGGGGTGCCTACAATGAGCAGTTCTTC
18,.,TRBD2,TRBJ2-7,TRBV11-3,CASSLGGSGRARLYEQYF,TGTGCCAGCAGCTTAGGGGGTAGCGGGAGGGCCCGCTTATACGAGCAGTACTTC
12,.,.,TRBJ2-3,TRBV11-3,CASSFTADTQYF,TGTGCCAGCAGCTTTACCGCGGATACGCAGTATTTT
11,.,.,TRBJ2-7,TRBV20-1,CSASLGDEQYF,TGCAGTGCTAGTTTAGGGGATGAGCAGTACTTC
15,.,.,TRBJ1-3,TRBV5-1,CASSLAASLGNTIYF,TGCGCCAGCAGCTTAGCGGCCTCACTCGGAAACACCATATATTTT
14,.,TRBD1,TRBJ2-1,TRBV18,CASSGTGGRNEQFF,TGTGCCAGCTCAGGGACAGGGGGACGAAATGAGCAGTTCTTC
13,.,.,TRBJ2-3,TRBV7-6,CASSLGLGNTQYF,TGTGCCAGCAGCTTAGGGCTCGGGAATACGCAGTATTTT
18,.,.,TRBJ2-7,TRBV4-2,CASSQDLSGNLPDHEQYF,TGTGCCAGCAGCCAAGATCTGTCAGGAAACCTCCCTGACCACGAGCAGTACTTC
17,.,.,TRBJ2-1,TRBV12-1,CASSFDPAGLAGSEQFF,TGTGCCAGCAGCTTTGACCCCGCCGGACTAGCGGGGTCCGAGCAGTTCTTC
15,.,.,TRBJ2-2,TRBV5-1,CASSLELDGTGELFF,TGCGCCAGCAGCTTGGAGCTAGATGGCACCGGGGAGCTGTTTTTT
18,.,TRBD2,TRBJ2-1,TRBV4-3,CASSQRRTSGSGYNEQFF,TGCGCCAGCAGCCAACGGAGGACTAGCGGGAGTGGTTACAATGAGCAGTTCTTC
12,.,.,TRBJ2-1,TRBV30,CACHSDNNEQFF,TGTGCCTGCCATTCAGACAACAATGAGCAGTTCTTC
14,.,.,TRBJ1-2,TRBV6-5,CASSGQPQNYGYTF,TGTGCCAGCAGTGGGCAGCCCCAGAACTATGGCTACACCTTC
15,.,.,TRBJ2-7,TRBV4-3,CASSQSPRESYEQYF,TGCGCCAGCAGCCAAAGTCCGAGGGAGTCCTACGAGCAGTACTTC
18,.,TRBD2,TRBJ2-1,TRBV7-9,CASSLTGLAGVWYNEQFF,TGTGCCAGCAGCTTAACGGGACTAGCGGGAGTCTGGTACAATGAGCAGTTCTTC
12,.,TRBD1,TRBJ2-7,TRBV5-3,CASRDREDEQYF,TGTGCCTCCCGGGACAGGGAGGACGAGCAGTACTTC
17,.,TRBD2,TRBJ2-5,TRBV5-1,CASSLALSGRAPETQYF,TGCGCCAGCAGCTTGGCCCTTAGCGGGAGGGCCCCCGAGACCCAGTACTTC
16,.,.,TRBJ2-2,TRBV7-2,CASSAMSGRSGGELFF,TGTGCCAGCAGCGCGATGTCGGGGAGGAGTGGCGGGGAGCTGTTTTTT
14,.,.,TRBJ1-4,TRBV19,CASRPGPEGEKLFF,TGTGCCAGTAGGCCGGGACCGGAGGGCGAAAAACTGTTTTTT
14,.,.,TRBJ1-2,TRBV28,CASRGWQENYGYTF,TGTGCCAGTAGGGGTTGGCAGGAGAACTATGGCTACACCTTC
17,.,TRBD2,TRBJ2-1,TRBV28,CASSSARGSGRGNEQFF,TGTGCCAGCAGTTCCGCCAGGGGTAGCGGGAGAGGAAATGAGCAGTTCTTC
16,.,TRBD2,TRBJ2-7,TRBV27,CASSETGTSCRYEQYF,TGTGCCAGCAGTGAGACGGGGACTAGCTGTCGCTACGAGCAGTACTTC